The 3 T cell receptor beta chains given below trace back to one sample, sequenced in a study of cytomegalovirus exposure and HLA in healthy donors. The PCR ran on 60 Vbeta and 13 Jbeta primers. Profiling relied on immunoSEQ multiplex PCR, and the TCRdb table lists in-frame clones only, not all of them. Altogether about 160,000 clones are present, 80% being singletons, with the ten largest covering approximately 1.3%. The sequenced material came from PBMCs. These receptors were taken from a man aged 25-45 years in good health and CMV-seronegative.

V and J are TRBV6-6 and TRBJ1-2; 7 positions match TRBD1. V lost 6 bases and J lost 0; bases outside the gene matches: 7. Germline lookup yields CDR1 MNHNY and CDR2 SVGAGI (reference sequence). The CDR3 contains 15 residues. CDR3 DNA: TGTGCCAGCAGCCCCAGGACAGGATCTAACTATGGCTACACCTTC. Translation: CASSPRTGSNYGYTF.

The chain couples TRBV6-4 to TRBJ1-1, with TRBD1 as a possible D gene (5 bases). The CDR3 spans 13 residues. V was pared by 5 bases and J by 3 bases, with 10 bases between. Germline lookup yields CDR1 MRHNA and CDR2 SNTAGT. The DNA for the CDR3 is TGTGCCAGCAGTAGTGACAGCCACACTGAAGCTTTCTTT. It codes for CASSSDSHTEAFF.

V and J are TRBV5-6 and TRBJ1-1; no definite D call. CDR1 is SGHDT, CDR2 YYEEEE, per germline. The CDR3 contains 14 residues. Trimming shortened V by 4 bases and J by 0 bases, and 10 bases separated the two germline ends. Here the CDR3 DNA reads TGTGCCAGCAGCCCAACCGGGATGAACACTGAAGCTTTCTTT. The encoded protein is CASSPTGMNTEAFF.